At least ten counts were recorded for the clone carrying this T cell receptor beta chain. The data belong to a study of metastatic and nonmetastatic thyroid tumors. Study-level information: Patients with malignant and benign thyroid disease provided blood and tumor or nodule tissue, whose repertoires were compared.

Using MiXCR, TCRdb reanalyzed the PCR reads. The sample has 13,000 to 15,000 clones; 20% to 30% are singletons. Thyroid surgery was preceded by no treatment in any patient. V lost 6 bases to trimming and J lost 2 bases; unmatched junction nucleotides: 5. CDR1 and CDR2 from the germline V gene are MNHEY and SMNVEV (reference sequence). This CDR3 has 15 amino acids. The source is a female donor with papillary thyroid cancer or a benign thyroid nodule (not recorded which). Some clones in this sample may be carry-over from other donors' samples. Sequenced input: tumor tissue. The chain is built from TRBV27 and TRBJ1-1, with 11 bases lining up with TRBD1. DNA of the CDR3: TGTGCCAGCAGCCCTCGGACAGGGGGCAACACTGAAGCTTTCTTT. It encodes CASSPRTGGNTEAFF.